This T cell receptor (beta chain) was captured by sequencing in a study of blood T cell repertoires in COVID-19. Study as a whole: Sample material is recorded as cDNA or gDNA derived from T cells, B-cell-depleted T cells, or PBMCs.

Germline lookup yields CDR1 SGHKS and CDR2 YYEKEE (reference sequence). Trimming stripped 4 bases from V and 1 base from J, with 17 bases between. CDR3 size: 16 residues. This clone was found a few times. Some clones are missing from TCRdb's copy, which holds only in-frame ones; the method was immunoSEQ multiplex PCR. Of 90,000 to 100,000 clones listed, roughly nine tenths were seen once; the top ten hold just over 5%. V and J are TRBV5-5 and TRBJ2-5; D possibly corresponds to TRBD2 (7 bases). The receptor was isolated from a man aged 50 or older with acute or convalescent COVID-19. The sequenced sample was peripheral blood. The CDR3 here is CASSNPRGGGQETQYF. The CDR3 bases are TGTGCCAGCAGCAACCCGAGGGGAGGGGGCCAAGAGACCCAGTACTTC.